What follows are 14 T cell receptor beta chains derived from one specimen sequenced in a study of T-cell reconstitution after alpha-beta-depleted transplantation in children. Unique molecular identifiers were built into the TCRbeta library. TCRdb reprocessed the PCR reads with MiXCR, giving one entry per CDR3 protein. The sample holds 350,000 to 450,000 distinct CDR3 sequences, approximately 12% seen once. Specimen: PBMCs, collected from the stem cell graft. The receptors originated from a human donor who donated a stem cell graft to a child with Fanconi anemia.

In this sample, this clonotype turned up a few times. This chain links TRBV11-2 with TRBJ2-6; D ambiguous. The CDR3 contains 16 residues. V was trimmed by 2 bases and J by 0 bases, leaving 8 bases between them. The germline V gene encodes CDR1 SGHAT and CDR2 FQNNGV. The CDR3 is CASSLRRNSGANVLTF. For the CDR3, the DNA is TGTGCCAGCAGCTTAAGGAGAAACTCTGGGGCCAACGTCCTGACTTTC.

This clonotype has at least ten counts. V gene TRBV29-1 combines with J gene TRBJ1-2, with TRBD1 matching 9 bases. V gave up 7 bases and J gave up 4 bases; unmatched junction bases: 4. From germline, CDR1 is SQVTM and CDR2 ANQGSEA. CDR3 size: 12 residues. CDR3 residues: CSALGQGYGYTF. The CDR3 nucleotides are TGCAGCGCCTTGGGACAGGGCTATGGCTACACCTTC.

This clonotype was picked up many times. The chain joins TRBV5-1 to TRBJ1-1; TRBD1 agrees at 7 bases. The germline V gene has CDR1 SGHRS and CDR2 YFSETQ. Germline trimming cut 7 bases from V and 2 bases from J; bases unmatched to any gene: 5. There are 13 residues in the CDR3. The DNA of the CDR3 is TGCGCCAGCGCGGGACAGCATAACACTGAAGCTTTCTTT. Its protein product is CASAGQHNTEAFF.

The chain links TRBV6-5 to TRBJ1-1; D is ambiguous. CDR3 length equals 13 residues. The germline gives CDR1 MNHEY, CDR2 SVGAGI. Trimming took off 2 bases at V and 8 bases at J, with 12 bases between the two ends. The CDR3 loop reads CASSYGYAEEAFF. As DNA, the CDR3 is TGTGCCAGCAGTTACGGGTACGCTGAAGAAGCTTTCTTT.

This clonotype was counted only a few times. V usage is TRBV27 and J usage is TRBJ1-1, with 7 nucleotides matching TRBD1. Trimming took 7 bases from V and 2 from J; bases not matched to a gene: 10. Germline V gene data show CDR1 as MNHEY and CDR2 as SMNVEV (reference sequence). The CDR3 length is 15 residues. CDR3 loop: CASNPLGQANTEAFF. CDR3 DNA sequence: TGTGCCAGCAATCCACTCGGACAGGCCAACACTGAAGCTTTCTTT.

J is TRBJ2-2 and V is TRBV24-1, with no clear D. Looked up from germline, CDR1 is KGHDR and CDR2 is SFDVKD. The CDR3 has 12 residues. V lost 7 bases to trimming and J lost 3 bases, with 5 bases between them. DNA for the CDR3: TGTGCCACCAGCTGGGACACCGGGGAGCTGTTTTTT. Translating it yields CATSWDTGELFF.

The chain joins TRBV20-1 to TRBJ2-5; TRBD2 is a possible D gene (6 bases). This CDR3 is 14 amino acids long. The ends were cut back, 2 bases at V and 5 bases at J, with 15 bases in the middle. In germline, CDR1 is DFQATT, CDR2 SNEGSKA (reference sequence). This chain's CDR3 is CSARRTQEGETQYF. The CDR3 region has the DNA TGCAGTGCTAGAAGGACCCAGGAGGGGGAGACCCAGTACTTC.

There are a few counts of this clonotype. The chain has TRBV7-6 and TRBJ1-6, with D possibly matching TRBD1 (5 bases). CDR1 and CDR2 from the germline V gene are SGHVS and FNYEAQ. Trimming stripped 2 bases from V and 5 bases from J, with 7 bases between. The CDR3 length is 14 residues. The CDR3 sequence: CASSLRDHNSPLHF. The CDR3 DNA reads as TGTGCCAGCAGCTTACGGGACCATAATTCACCCCTCCACTTT.

In its sample, this clonotype was seen many times. The chain links TRBV6-5 to TRBJ2-1; the D gene could be TRBD1 or TRBD2 (5 bases each). The CDR3 sequence is 15 residues long. V gave up 5 bases and J gave up 2 bases, with 13 bases separating them. Germline-derived CDR1 and CDR2 are MNHEY and SVGAGI. The CDR3 sequence is CASSHRDVAYNEQFF. The CDR3 nucleotides are TGTGCCAGCAGTCACCGGGACGTCGCCTACAATGAGCAGTTCTTC.

This clonotype came up a few times. The J gene is TRBJ1-1, the V gene TRBV12-3 or TRBV12-4; a possible D gene is TRBD1 (6 bases). There are 16 residues in the CDR3. Trimming took off 6 bases at V and 4 bases at J, with 21 bases between the two ends. CDR3 residues: CASRPRFGGAGTEAFF. CDR3 nucleotide sequence: TGTGCCAGCAGACCTCGTTTTGGGGGGGCCGGCACTGAAGCTTTCTTT.

This clonotype has ten or more counts. In DNA form, the CDR3 reads TGTGCCAGCAGCTTGACAGGGGGCTCTGGGGCCAACGTCCTGACTTTC. This encodes CASSLTGGSGANVLTF. V usage is TRBV7-2 and J usage is TRBJ2-6; 9 positions match TRBD1. With V trimmed by 3 bases and J by 0 bases, 0 bases remained unmatched. This CDR3 contains 16 residues. Per germline, CDR1 SGHTA and CDR2 FQGNSA.

The J gene is TRBJ2-2, the V gene TRBV18; no clear D. V dropped 0 bases and J dropped 1 base, with 6 bases sitting between them. This CDR3 comprises 15 residues. The V gene's germline CDR1 is KGHSH and CDR2 LQKENI. The CDR3 sequence is CASSPPKGNTGELFF. CDR3 sequence (DNA): TGTGCCAGCTCACCACCGAAAGGGAACACCGGGGAGCTGTTTTTT.

In this sample, this clonotype turned up a few times. The rearrangement uses TRBV7-9 and TRBJ2-5, with D perhaps matching TRBD1 or TRBD2 (6 bases each). The CDR3 totals 15 residues. Deletions cut 5 bases from V and 3 bases from J, with 16 bases between. Germline-derived CDR1 and CDR2 are SEHNR and FQNEAQ (reference sequence). The CDR3, as DNA: TGTGCCAGCAGCGGGTGGGGGGCAACAAAAGAGACCCAGTACTTC. Protein: CASSGWGATKETQYF. Variable domain in full (rest from reference TRBV7-9 and TRBJ2-5): DTGVSQNPRHKITKRGQNVTFRCDPISEHNRLYWYRQTLGQGPEFLTYFQNEAQLEKSRLLSDRFSAERPKGSFSTLEIQRTEQGDSAMYLCASSGWGATKETQYFGPGTRLLVL.

This clonotype was detected only a few times. V gene TRBV5-5 combines with J gene TRBJ2-7; 8 bases are a match to TRBD1. Germline V gives CDR1 SGHKS, CDR2 YYEKEE (reference sequence). V trimming: 4 bases; J trimming: 2 bases; junction bases outside the gene matches: 8. The CDR3 consists of 15 residues. The CDR3 region has the DNA TGTGCCAGCAGCCTGCCGGGACAGGATCCCTACGAGCAGTACGTC. Protein sequence: CASSLPGQDPYEQYV.